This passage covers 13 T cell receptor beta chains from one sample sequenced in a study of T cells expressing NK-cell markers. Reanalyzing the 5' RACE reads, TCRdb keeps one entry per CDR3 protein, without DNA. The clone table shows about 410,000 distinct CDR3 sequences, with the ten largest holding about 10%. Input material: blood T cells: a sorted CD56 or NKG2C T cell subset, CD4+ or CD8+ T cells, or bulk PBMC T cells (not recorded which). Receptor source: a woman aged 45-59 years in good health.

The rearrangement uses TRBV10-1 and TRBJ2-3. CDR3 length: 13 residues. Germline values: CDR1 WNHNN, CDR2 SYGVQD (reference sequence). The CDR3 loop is CASSAGSTDTQYF.

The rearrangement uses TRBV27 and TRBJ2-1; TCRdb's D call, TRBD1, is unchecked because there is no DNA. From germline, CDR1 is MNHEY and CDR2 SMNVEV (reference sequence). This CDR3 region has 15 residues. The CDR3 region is CASRWDSERGNEQFF.

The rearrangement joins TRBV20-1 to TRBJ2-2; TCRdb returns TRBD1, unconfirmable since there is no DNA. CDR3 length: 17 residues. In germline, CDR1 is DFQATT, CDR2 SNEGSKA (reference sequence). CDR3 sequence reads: CSARSSWAGLLTGELFF.

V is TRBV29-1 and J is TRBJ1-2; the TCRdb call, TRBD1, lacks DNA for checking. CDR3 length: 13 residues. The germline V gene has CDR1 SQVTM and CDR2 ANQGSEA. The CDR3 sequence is CSVDDRGPDGYTF.

The CDR3 region is CASSWTGAGETQYF. The chain joins TRBV27 to TRBJ2-5; the TCRdb call, TRBD1, lacks DNA for checking. This CDR3 is 14 amino acids long. From germline, CDR1 is MNHEY and CDR2 SMNVEV (reference sequence).

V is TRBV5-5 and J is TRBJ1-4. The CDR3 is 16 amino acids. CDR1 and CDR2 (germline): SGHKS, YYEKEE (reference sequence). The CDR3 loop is CASSLLEIGTNEKLFF.

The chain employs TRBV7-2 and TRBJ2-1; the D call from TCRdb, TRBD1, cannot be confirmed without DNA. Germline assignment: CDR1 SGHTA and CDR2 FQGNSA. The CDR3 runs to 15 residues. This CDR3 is CASSSSGGTSNEQFF. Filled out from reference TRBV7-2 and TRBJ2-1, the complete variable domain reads GAGVSQSPSNKVTEKGKDVELRCDPISGHTALYWYRQSLGQGLEFLIYFQGNSAPDKSGLPSDRFSAERTGGSVSTLTIQRTQQEDSAVYLCASSSSGGTSNEQFFGPGTRLTVL.

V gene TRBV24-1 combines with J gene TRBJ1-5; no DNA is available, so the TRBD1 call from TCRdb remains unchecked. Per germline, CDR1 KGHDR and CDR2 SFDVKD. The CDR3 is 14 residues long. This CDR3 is CATQTGGDNQPQHF.

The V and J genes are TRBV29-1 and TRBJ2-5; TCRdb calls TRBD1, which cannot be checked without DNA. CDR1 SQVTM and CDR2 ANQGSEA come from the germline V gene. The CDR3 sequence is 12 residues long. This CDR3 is CSVREYQETQYF.

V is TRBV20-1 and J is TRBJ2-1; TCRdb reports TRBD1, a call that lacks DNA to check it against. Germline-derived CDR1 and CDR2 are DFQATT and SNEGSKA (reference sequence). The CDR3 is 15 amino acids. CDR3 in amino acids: CSAHPTGHRYNEQFF.

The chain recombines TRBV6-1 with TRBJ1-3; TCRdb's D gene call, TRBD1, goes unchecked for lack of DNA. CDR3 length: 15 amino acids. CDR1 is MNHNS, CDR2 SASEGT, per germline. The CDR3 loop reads CASSSGQSFGNTIYF.

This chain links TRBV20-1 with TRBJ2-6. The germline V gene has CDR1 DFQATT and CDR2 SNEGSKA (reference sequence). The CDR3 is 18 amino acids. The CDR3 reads CSARDNRKISSGANVLTF.

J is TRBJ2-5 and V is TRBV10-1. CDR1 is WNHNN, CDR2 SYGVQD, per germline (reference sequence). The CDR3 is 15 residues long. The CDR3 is CASSEGNSKQETQYF.